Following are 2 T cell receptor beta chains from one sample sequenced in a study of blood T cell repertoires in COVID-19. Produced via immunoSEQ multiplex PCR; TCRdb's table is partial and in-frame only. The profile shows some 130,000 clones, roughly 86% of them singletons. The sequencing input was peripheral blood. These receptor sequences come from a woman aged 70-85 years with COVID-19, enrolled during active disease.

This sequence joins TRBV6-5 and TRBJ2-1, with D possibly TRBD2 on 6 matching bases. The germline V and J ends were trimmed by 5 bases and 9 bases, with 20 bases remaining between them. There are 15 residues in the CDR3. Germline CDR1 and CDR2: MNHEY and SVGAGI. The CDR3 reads CASSPGTPTLGEQFF. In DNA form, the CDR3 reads TGTGCCAGCAGTCCCGGGACTCCCACCCTCGGTGAGCAGTTCTTC.

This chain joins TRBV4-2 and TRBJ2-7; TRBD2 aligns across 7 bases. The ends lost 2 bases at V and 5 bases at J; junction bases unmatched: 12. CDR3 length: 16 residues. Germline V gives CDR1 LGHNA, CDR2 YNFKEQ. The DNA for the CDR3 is TGTGCCAGCAGCCAACCTCGGACTAGTACTTTCCACGAGCAGTACTTC. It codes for CASSQPRTSTFHEQYF.